The 13 T cell receptor beta chains reported below all come from one sample, sequenced in a study of blood T cell repertoires in COVID-19. The table came from immunoSEQ multiplex PCR; TCRdb's copy has only in-frame clones and leaves some out. This sample carries approximately 250,000 clones, 86% of them seen once, and the ten largest clones take about 3.5%. Sequenced sample: peripheral blood. The source of these receptors is a man between 18 and 35 years old with active or convalescent COVID-19.

This chain joins TRBV6-2 or TRBV6-3 and TRBJ1-6, with D unclear. The CDR3 has 13 residues. CDR1 is MNHEY, CDR2 SVGEGT, per germline. The V end lost 2 bases, the J end lost 11 bases, and 10 bases lay between the germline ends. CDR3: CASSYRPDTPLHF. CDR3 nucleotide sequence: TGTGCCAGCAGTTACCGGCCAGACACACCCCTCCACTTT.

The V call is TRBV28, the J call TRBJ2-7; D might be TRBD2 (5 bases). In germline, CDR1 is MDHEN, CDR2 SYDVKM. This CDR3 spans 13 amino acids. V shed 7 bases and J shed 7 bases, with 17 bases lying between them. The CDR3 loop is CASTSEGMGEQYF. The CDR3 DNA reads TGTGCCAGCACCTCAGAGGGAATGGGGGAGCAGTACTTC.

This clone occurred once. The same CDR3 can be traced to other DNA sequences in this sample. V gene TRBV27 combines with J gene TRBJ2-7; no clear D gene. Trimming left V 6 bases short and J 2 bases short, with 5 bases between. There are 11 residues in the CDR3. Germline-derived CDR1 and CDR2 are MNHEY and SMNVEV (reference sequence). CDR3 DNA sequence: TGTGCCAGCAGCTCTGCCTACGAGCAGTACTTC. Translation gives CASSSAYEQYF.

V usage is TRBV6-6 and J usage is TRBJ1-5; perhaps TRBD1 as D (5 bases). Germline assignment: CDR1 MNHNY and CDR2 SVGAGI (reference sequence). Trimming took 3 bases from V and 7 from J, leaving 10 bases between them. The CDR3 covers 13 residues. Here the CDR3 DNA reads TGTGCCAGCAGTTATGGGGGGGGGCAGCCCCAGCATTTT. Amino acids: CASSYGGGQPQHF.

This rearrangement joins TRBV7-8 to TRBJ2-7; D may be TRBD1 (5 bases). V was clipped by 7 bases and J by 6 bases, with 16 bases between them. The CDR3 runs to 13 residues. Germline V gene sequence: CDR1 SGHVS, CDR2 FQNEAQ. CDR3 sequence reads: CASTNRRQGEQYF. In nucleotides, the CDR3 is TGTGCCAGCACCAACCGACGTCAGGGCGAGCAGTACTTC. The variable domain in full, with the rest retrieved from reference TRBV7-8 and TRBJ2-7, is GAGVSQSPRYKVAKRGQDVALRCDPISGHVSLFWYQQALGQGPEFLTYFQNEAQLDKSGLPSDRFFAERPEGSVSTLKIQRTQQEDSAVYLCASTNRRQGEQYFGPGTRLTVT.

This clone was seen more than once but under ten times. This rearrangement joins TRBV28 to TRBJ1-6; D is possibly TRBD1 (6 bases). The CDR3 runs to 12 residues. V gave up 5 bases and J gave up 13 bases, with 12 bases separating them. Per the germline V gene, CDR1 is MDHEN and CDR2 is SYDVKM. This CDR3 reads CASSRQAWPLHF. The CDR3 DNA reads as TGTGCCAGCAGTAGACAGGCTTGGCCCCTCCACTTT.

This clone was observed once. The chain couples TRBV3-1 (or the pseudogene TRBV3-2) to TRBJ2-7; 7 bases are a match to TRBD1. J was trimmed by 9 bases and V by 3 bases; bases with no gene match: 5. This CDR3 is 12 amino acids long. From germline, CDR1 is LGHDT and CDR2 YNNKEL (reference sequence). The CDR3 region has the DNA TGTGCCAGCAGCCAGGGACAGAAAGGGCAGTACTTC. Translation gives CASSQGQKGQYF.

Regarding this clone: The sample carries other DNA sequences with the same CDR3. The chain employs TRBV7-9 and TRBJ1-1; D unresolved. Germline V CDR1 and CDR2: SEHNR, FQNEAQ (reference sequence). The CDR3 is made up of 15 amino acids. Trimming left V 1 base short and J 0 bases short, with 9 bases between. The CDR3 nucleotides read TGTGCCAGCAGCTTAGGATCGGTTGTGAACACTGAAGCTTTCTTT. This gives the protein CASSLGSVVNTEAFF.

This clone is a singleton in its sample. V usage is TRBV19 and J usage is TRBJ1-5; weak D call: TRBD1 (5 bases). This CDR3 has 14 amino acids. The V end was cut by 7 bases, the J end by 4 bases, with 14 bases between. Per the germline V gene, CDR1 is LNHDA and CDR2 is SQIVND (reference sequence). In DNA form, the CDR3 reads TGTGCCAGTACAGTCGGGGGGGGGAATCAGCCCCAGCATTTT. Its protein is CASTVGGGNQPQHF. The whole variable domain, remainder taken from reference TRBV19 and TRBJ1-5, is DGGITQSPKYLFRKEGQNVTLSCEQNLNHDAMYWYRQDPGQGLRLIYYSQIVNDFQKGDIAEGYSVSREKKESFPLTVTSAQKNPTAFYLCASTVGGGNQPQHFGDGTRLSIL.

The genes are TRBV9 and TRBJ1-1; no clear D. The CDR3 is 16 amino acids. Germline V gene lookup returns CDR1 SGDLS and CDR2 YYNGEE. Trimming shortened V by 4 bases and J by 0 bases, and 16 bases separated the two germline ends. CDR3 in amino acids: CASSLIDLQMNTEAFF. The DNA for the CDR3 is TGTGCCAGCAGCTTAATCGACCTACAGATGAACACTGAAGCTTTCTTT. Full variable domain (remainder filled in from reference TRBV9 and TRBJ1-1): DSGVTQTPKHLITATGQRVTLRCSPRSGDLSVYWYQQSLDQGLQFLIQYYNGEERAKGNILERFSAQQFPDLHSELNLSSLELGDSALYFCASSLIDLQMNTEAFFGQGTRLTVV.

The chain couples TRBV6-5 to TRBJ1-5; 8 bases fit TRBD1. The length of the CDR3 is 14 residues. After removal of 8 bases from V and 6 bases from J, the junction contained 9 bases not matched to a gene. Germline CDR1 MNHEY, CDR2 SVGAGI. The chain's CDR3 is CASGLTRGPQPQHF. CDR3 bases: TGTGCCAGCGGACTTACCAGGGGGCCTCAGCCCCAGCATTTT.

The chain uses TRBV30 and TRBJ2-5; the match to TRBD1 covers 8 bases. The CDR3 totals 15 residues. V gave up 2 bases and J gave up 7 bases; unmatched junction bases: 12. CDR1 and CDR2 (germline): GTSNPN, SVGIG (reference sequence). The CDR3: CAWSYGTGFLGTQYF. The CDR3 nucleotides are TGTGCCTGGAGTTACGGGACAGGCTTTCTCGGGACCCAGTACTTC.

The chain couples TRBV24-1 to TRBJ2-3; tentatively, D is TRBD1 (6 bases). The CDR3 sequence is 15 residues long. V was shortened by 3 bases and J by 1 base, with 10 bases between the two germline ends. In germline, CDR1 is KGHDR, CDR2 SFDVKD. CDR3 sequence reads: CATSDPAGGTDTQYF. The CDR3, as DNA: TGTGCCACCAGTGATCCCGCAGGGGGCACAGATACGCAGTATTTT.